Below, one TCR beta chain is given with its context. What it binds is unknown. This CDR3 comprises 14 residues. Germline V gene sequence: CDR1 MNHNS, CDR2 SASEGT. J lost 5 bases, V lost 6 bases, and 7 bases had no gene match. For TCR beta, libraries came from iRepertoire HTBI primers and Arm-PCR of CDR3 regions. Methods used by the authors: Across samples, 62 TRBV and 12 to 15 TRBJ segments were found. TCRdb redid the calling of the multiplex PCR reads with MiXCR, one entry per CDR3 protein. These V and J calls originate from TCRdb's pipeline instead of the authors' own analysis. The sample comprises 200,000 to 250,000 distinct CDR3 sequences, roughly a fifth of which are singletons, and roughly 14% rests with the top ten. This sample is drawn from a study of regulatory T cells in long-lasting Graves disease. As to time point: newly diagnosed GD, antithyroid drugs for less than 3 months. The authors made the TCR library using RNA they extracted from PBMCs.

Study-wide points: TRBV28, TRBJ1-2 and TRBJ2-5 emerged as the favored segments in persistent disease.

The chain has TRBV6-1 and TRBJ1-5; 7 nucleotides line up with TRBD1. The clonotype was recovered from a female donor with Graves disease. Material: peripheral blood mononuclear cells (PBMCs), obtained at new diagnosis, from a patient treated with antithyroid drugs. As DNA, the CDR3 is TGTGCCAGCAGAAGGTCAGGGGGGGATCAGCCCCAGCATTTT. Amino acids: CASRRSGGDQPQHF.